The clone carrying this T cell receptor beta chain was seen just once. This specimen belongs to a study of T cell changes during pregnancy in multiple sclerosis. There are 16 residues in the CDR3. The V and J ends lost 5 bases and 5 bases, in that order; junction bases with no gene match: 5. Germline V gives CDR1 PRHDT, CDR2 FYEKMQ (reference sequence). Assay used: immunoSEQ multiplex PCR; TCRdb lists only in-frame clones, some missing. The sample carries 14,000 or so clones, 90% to 95% recorded once. The sequencing here drew on peripheral blood, taken in the second trimester of pregnancy. This TCR derives from a female donor in good health, enrolled as a control in a pregnancy study. V is TRBV13 and J is TRBJ2-2; TRBD2 matches at 13 bases. The CDR3 coding sequence is TGTGCCAGCAGCCTCCGACTAGCGGGAGGTACCGGGGAGCTGTTTTTT. Amino acid sequence: CASSLRLAGGTGELFF.